Listed here are 21 T cell receptor beta chains from one sample, sequenced in a study of T-cell reconstitution after alpha-beta-depleted transplantation in children. Molecular barcoding with unique molecular identifiers was used for the TCRbeta library. TCRdb passed the PCR reads through MiXCR, listing each CDR3 protein once. The table shows about 110,000 distinct CDR3 sequences, with 10% occurring only once. Here the sequenced sample was PBMCs from the stem cell graft donor, taken from the stem cell graft. These TCRs come from a human donor who donated a stem cell graft to a child with acute lymphoblastic leukemia.

This clonotype was recorded many times. The chain combines TRBV19 with TRBJ2-5, with 13 bases aligning to TRBD2. The trim removed 1 base at V and 9 bases at J, leaving 5 bases unmatched. Germline CDR1 and CDR2: LNHDA and SQIVND (reference sequence). The CDR3 covers 15 residues. The CDR3 coding sequence is TGTGCCAGTAGTATAGTGACTAGCGGGGGGCCCGCCCAGTACTTC. Its translation is CASSIVTSGGPAQYF. Full variable domain (rest looked up from reference TRBV19 and TRBJ2-5): DGGITQSPKYLFRKEGQNVTLSCEQNLNHDAMYWYRQDPGQGLRLIYYSQIVNDFQKGDIAEGYSVSREKKESFPLTVTSAQKNPTAFYLCASSIVTSGGPAQYFGPGTRLLVL.

This clonotype was found many times. The rearrangement links TRBV29-1 to TRBJ2-3; D call uncertain. The CDR3 runs to 11 residues. Trimming removed 5 bases at V and 3 bases at J, with 6 bases between. The germline V gene encodes CDR1 SQVTM and CDR2 ANQGSEA. The CDR3 spells CSVQRTDTQYF. The CDR3 DNA is TGCAGCGTTCAACGGACAGATACGCAGTATTTT.

This clonotype was counted at least ten times. V is TRBV29-1 and J is TRBJ2-7, with TRBD2 identical over 14 bases. This CDR3 is built from 16 residues. Germline V CDR1 and CDR2: SQVTM, ANQGSEA. V was pared by 4 bases and J by 0 bases, with 5 bases of the junction left unmatched. The CDR3 region is CSVGGLAGAFSYEQYF. For the CDR3, the DNA is TGCAGCGTTGGGGGACTAGCGGGGGCCTTCTCCTACGAGCAGTACTTC.

This clonotype was seen many times. The chain recombines TRBV25-1 with TRBJ2-5; D is unresolved. The CDR3 covers 14 residues. Trimming pared 1 base from V and 1 base from J, leaving 7 bases between. The germline gives CDR1 MGHDK, CDR2 SYGVNS. CDR3 loop: CASSESLLQETQYF. The DNA of the CDR3 is TGTGCCAGCAGTGAATCCCTTCTCCAAGAGACCCAGTACTTC. Complete variable domain (other parts from reference TRBV25-1 and TRBJ2-5): EADIYQTPRYLVIGTGKKITLECSQTMGHDKMYWYQQDPGMELHLIHYSYGVNSTEKGDLSSESTVSRIRTEHFPLTLESARPSHTSQYLCASSESLLQETQYFGPGTRLLVL.

This clonotype was recorded at least ten times. The chain joins TRBV28 to TRBJ1-1; D not certain. The CDR3 has 14 amino acids. CDR1 is MDHEN and CDR2 is SYDVKM in the germline V gene. Between the trimmed V and J ends, which lost 8 bases and 3 bases, there was a span of 16 bases. The CDR3 nucleotides read TGTGCCAGCGGCCCGGTTGGGATGGACACTGAAGCTTTCTTT. Translated, it gives CASGPVGMDTEAFF. Supplemented by reference TRBV28 and TRBJ1-1, the full variable domain reads DVKVTQSSRYLVKRTGEKVFLECVQDMDHENMFWYRQDPGLGLRLIYFSYDVKMKEKGDIPEGYSVSREKKERFSLILESASTNQTSMYLCASGPVGMDTEAFFGQGTRLTVV.

This clonotype occurred many times. The chain combines TRBV5-1 with TRBJ2-5; D perhaps matches TRBD2 (7 bases). The V gene's germline CDR1 is SGHRS and CDR2 YFSETQ. The length of the CDR3 is 15 residues. V lost 1 base to trimming and J lost 5 bases, with 15 bases between them. Here the CDR3 reads CASSLRGDIWETQYF. CDR3 DNA sequence: TGCGCCAGCAGCTTGCGGGGGGACATCTGGGAGACCCAGTACTTC. The complete variable domain, with remaining parts taken from reference TRBV5-1 and TRBJ2-5, reads KAGVTQTPRYLIKTRGQQVTLSCSPISGHRSVSWYQQTPGQGLQFLFEYFSETQRNKGNFPGRFSGRQFSNSRSEMNVSTLELGDSALYLCASSLRGDIWETQYFGPGTRLLVL.

The sample holds many counts of this clonotype. The V gene is TRBV21-1, the J gene TRBJ1-6; TRBD1, as called in the table, went unchecked against the DNA. TRBV21-1 counts as a pseudogene. The CDR3 contains 20 residues. For the CDR3, the DNA is TGTGCCAGCAGCAAATTCGGGACGACCAAGTCCAGGTCCTATAATTCACCCCTCCACTTT. It is translated as CASSKFGTTKSRSYNSPLHF.

This clonotype was observed at least ten times. The chain is built from TRBV5-5 and TRBJ2-2; 14 bases map to TRBD2. With V trimmed by 4 bases and J by 4 bases, 3 bases remained unmatched. Per the germline V gene, CDR1 is SGHKS and CDR2 is YYEKEE (reference sequence). The CDR3 covers 16 residues. The CDR3 region has the DNA TGTGCCAGCAGCCCGACTAGCGGGGGGGCCACCGGGGAGCTGTTTTTT. Translated: CASSPTSGGATGELFF.

This clonotype was recorded at least ten times. The chain combines TRBV27 with TRBJ1-2; 9 bases map to TRBD1. The V segment lost 3 bases and the J segment 6 bases; nucleotides outside the gene matches: 20. CDR3 length: 19 residues. From germline, CDR1 is MNHEY and CDR2 SMNVEV (reference sequence). This CDR3 reads CASSFRSRDRDKRRDGYTF. As DNA, the CDR3 is TGTGCCAGCAGTTTCCGCAGCCGGGACAGGGATAAGCGGAGGGATGGCTACACCTTC.

The rearrangement uses TRBV5-1 and TRBJ2-7, with 10 positions matching TRBD2. CDR1 is SGHRS and CDR2 is YFSETQ in the germline V gene. V shed 0 bases, J shed 2 bases, and the junction held 8 bases outside the gene matches. This CDR3 has 17 residues. The CDR3 nucleotides are TGCGCCAGCAGCTTGGGTTCCCCTAGCGGGAGCACCTACGAGCAGTACTTC. Translating gives CASSLGSPSGSTYEQYF.

This clonotype was counted at least ten times. This chain connects TRBV28 to TRBJ2-1, with 16 bases that match TRBD2. V lost 7 bases, J lost 2 bases, and 5 bases stayed unmatched. Germline CDR1 reads MDHEN; CDR2 reads SYDVKM. The CDR3 contains 17 residues. This chain's CDR3 is CASKLGTSGRAYNEQFF. The CDR3 DNA follows: TGTGCCAGCAAACTAGGGACTAGCGGGAGGGCCTACAATGAGCAGTTCTTC. Combining the CDR3 with reference TRBV28 and TRBJ2-1 gives the whole variable domain DVKVTQSSRYLVKRTGEKVFLECVQDMDHENMFWYRQDPGLGLRLIYFSYDVKMKEKGDIPEGYSVSREKKERFSLILESASTNQTSMYLCASKLGTSGRAYNEQFFGPGTRLTVL.

This clonotype came up many times. This chain connects TRBV5-6 to TRBJ2-7, with D unresolved. CDR1 SGHDT and CDR2 YYEEEE come from the germline V gene. The CDR3 consists of 14 residues. Trimming stripped 0 bases from V and 2 bases from J, with 9 bases between. Written as DNA, the CDR3 is TGTGCCAGCAGCTTGGACAGCCTCCCCTACGAGCAGTACTTC. Encoded protein: CASSLDSLPYEQYF. The whole variable domain, remainder taken from reference TRBV5-6 and TRBJ2-7, is DAGVTQSPTHLIKTRGQQVTLRCSPKSGHDTVSWYQQALGQGPQFIFQYYEEEERQRGNFPDRFSGHQFPNYSSELNVNALLLGDSALYLCASSLDSLPYEQYFGPGTRLTVT.

This clonotype was counted at least ten times. The chain recombines TRBV18 with TRBJ2-3; 8 bases are shared with TRBD1. The CDR3 is made up of 14 amino acids. The V gene end was trimmed by 2 bases and the J gene end by 3 bases; junction bases not matched to a gene: 1. In germline, CDR1 is KGHSH, CDR2 LQKENI. CDR3 loop: CASSPTGGTDTQYF. CDR3 nucleotides: TGTGCCAGCTCACCAACAGGGGGAACAGATACGCAGTATTTT. The full variable domain, completed using reference TRBV18 and TRBJ2-3, is NAGVMQNPRHLVRRRGQEARLRCSPMKGHSHVYWYRQLPEEGLKFMVYLQKENIIDESGMPKERFSAEFPKEGPSILRIQQVVRGDSAAYFCASSPTGGTDTQYFGPGTRLTVL.

In this sample, this clonotype turned up many times. The chain employs TRBV7-9 and TRBJ1-4; perhaps TRBD1 as D (5 bases). The CDR3 extends over 14 amino acids. Trimming took 3 bases from V and 8 from J, leaving 13 bases between them. Germline lookup yields CDR1 SEHNR and CDR2 FQNEAQ (reference sequence). CDR3 in amino acids: CASSLGLEGEKLFF. CDR3 nucleotide sequence: TGTGCCAGCAGCTTGGGACTAGAAGGGGAAAAACTGTTTTTT.

The chain carries TRBV7-2 and TRBJ2-1; either TRBD1 or TRBD2 may fit D (6 bases each). V was clipped by 5 bases and J by 2 bases, with 16 bases between them. Germline V gene lookup returns CDR1 SGHTA and CDR2 FQGNSA. This CDR3 contains 16 residues. The CDR3 is CASSGRGLPTYNEQFF. CDR3 nucleotide sequence: TGTGCCAGCAGCGGCCGGGGGCTACCAACCTACAATGAGCAGTTCTTC. The full variable domain, in which reference TRBV7-2 and TRBJ2-1 provide the parts outside the CDR3, is GAGVSQSPSNKVTEKGKDVELRCDPISGHTALYWYRQSLGQGLEFLIYFQGNSAPDKSGLPSDRFSAERTGGSVSTLTIQRTQQEDSAVYLCASSGRGLPTYNEQFFGPGTRLTVL.

This clonotype was observed at least ten times. V and J are TRBV4-1 and TRBJ1-1, with D uncertain. Trimming took 1 base from V and 1 from J, leaving 7 bases between them. CDR3 length: 14 residues. The germline CDR1 and CDR2 sequences are MGHRA and YSYEKL. The CDR3 loop is CASSQGSPNTEAFF. The CDR3 DNA sequence: TGCGCCAGCAGCCAAGGTTCCCCGAACACTGAAGCTTTCTTT.

Ten or more counts support this clonotype. The chain employs TRBV7-8 and TRBJ1-1, with D maybe TRBD1 (6 bases). The V gene lost 10 bases and the J gene lost 3 bases, with 15 bases spanning the gap. Per germline, CDR1 SGHVS and CDR2 FQNEAQ. The CDR3 extends over 13 amino acids. As DNA, the CDR3 is TGTGCCATAGGGCTCAGGGGCGACACTGAAGCTTTCTTT. Amino acid sequence: CAIGLRGDTEAFF.

This clonotype was counted ten times or more. The V and J genes are TRBV5-1 and TRBJ2-5, with D hard to call. The CDR3 sequence is 15 residues long. V was trimmed by 5 bases and J by 1 base, leaving 15 bases between them. Germline loops: CDR1 SGHRS, CDR2 YFSETQ. CDR3 residues: CASRGGRNLQETQYF. The CDR3, as DNA: TGCGCCAGCAGGGGCGGCCGGAACCTCCAAGAGACCCAGTACTTC.

This clonotype has ten or more counts. The V and J genes are TRBV5-5 and TRBJ2-7; the D gene could be TRBD1 or TRBD2 (5 bases each). This CDR3 comprises 18 residues. V was clipped by 0 bases and J by 4 bases, with 23 bases between them. Germline V CDR1 and CDR2: SGHKS, YYEKEE (reference sequence). DNA for the CDR3: TGTGCCAGCAGCTTGGGCGCGTCCCGGGACCGATTCCTTTACGAGCAGTACTTC. This gives the protein CASSLGASRDRFLYEQYF.

This clonotype was seen at least ten times. The chain is built from TRBV6-2 or TRBV6-3 and TRBJ1-1; 9 positions match TRBD1. Looked up from germline, CDR1 is MNHEY and CDR2 is SVGEGT. The CDR3 extends over 16 amino acids. With V trimmed by 2 bases and J by 4 bases, 8 bases remained unmatched. DNA for the CDR3: TGTGCCAGCAGTTACCCCTACACGGACAGGGGCACTGAAGCTTTCTTT. The encoded protein is CASSYPYTDRGTEAFF.

Many counts were recorded for this clonotype. This chain joins TRBV29-1 and TRBJ2-2; TRBD1 matches 7 bases. The CDR3 spans 14 residues. Germline CDR1 and CDR2: SQVTM and ANQGSEA. After removal of 5 bases from V and 0 bases from J, the junction contained 3 bases not matched to a gene. CDR3 in amino acids: CSVSGQANTGELFF. The CDR3 DNA follows: TGCAGCGTTTCCGGACAGGCGAACACCGGGGAGCTGTTTTTT.